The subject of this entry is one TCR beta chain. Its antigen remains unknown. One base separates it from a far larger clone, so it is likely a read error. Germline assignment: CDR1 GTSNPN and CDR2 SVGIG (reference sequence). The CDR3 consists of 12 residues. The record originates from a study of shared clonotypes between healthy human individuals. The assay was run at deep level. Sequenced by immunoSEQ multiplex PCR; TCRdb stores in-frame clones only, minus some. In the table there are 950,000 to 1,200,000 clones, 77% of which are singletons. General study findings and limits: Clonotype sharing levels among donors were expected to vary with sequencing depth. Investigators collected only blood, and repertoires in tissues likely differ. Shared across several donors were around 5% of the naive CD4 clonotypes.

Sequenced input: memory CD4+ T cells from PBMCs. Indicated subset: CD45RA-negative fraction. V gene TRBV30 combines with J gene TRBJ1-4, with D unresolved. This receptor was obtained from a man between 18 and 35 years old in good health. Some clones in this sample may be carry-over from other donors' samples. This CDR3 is CAWSASREKLVF. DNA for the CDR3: TGTGCCTGGAGTGCCTCTCGGGAAAAACTGGTTTTT.